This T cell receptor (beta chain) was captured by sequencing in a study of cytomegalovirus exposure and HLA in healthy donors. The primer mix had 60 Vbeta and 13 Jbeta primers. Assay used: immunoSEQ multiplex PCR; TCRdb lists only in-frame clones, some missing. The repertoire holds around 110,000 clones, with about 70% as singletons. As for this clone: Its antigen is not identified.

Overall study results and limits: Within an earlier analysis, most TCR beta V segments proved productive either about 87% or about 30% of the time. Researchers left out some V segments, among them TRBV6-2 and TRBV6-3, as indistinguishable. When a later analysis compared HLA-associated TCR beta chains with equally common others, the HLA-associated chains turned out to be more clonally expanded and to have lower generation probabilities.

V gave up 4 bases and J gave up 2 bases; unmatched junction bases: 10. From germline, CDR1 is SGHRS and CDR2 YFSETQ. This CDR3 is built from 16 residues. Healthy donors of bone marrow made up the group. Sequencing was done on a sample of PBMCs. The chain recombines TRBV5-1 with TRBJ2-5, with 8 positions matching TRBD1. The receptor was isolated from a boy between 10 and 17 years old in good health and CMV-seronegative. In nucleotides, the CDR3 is TGCGCCAGCAGCCTGTGGAACAGGGGGAGTCAAGAGACCCAGTACTTC. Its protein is CASSLWNRGSQETQYF. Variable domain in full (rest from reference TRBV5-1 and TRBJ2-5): KAGVTQTPRYLIKTRGQQVTLSCSPISGHRSVSWYQQTPGQGLQFLFEYFSETQRNKGNFPGRFSGRQFSNSRSEMNVSTLELGDSALYLCASSLWNRGSQETQYFGPGTRLLVL.